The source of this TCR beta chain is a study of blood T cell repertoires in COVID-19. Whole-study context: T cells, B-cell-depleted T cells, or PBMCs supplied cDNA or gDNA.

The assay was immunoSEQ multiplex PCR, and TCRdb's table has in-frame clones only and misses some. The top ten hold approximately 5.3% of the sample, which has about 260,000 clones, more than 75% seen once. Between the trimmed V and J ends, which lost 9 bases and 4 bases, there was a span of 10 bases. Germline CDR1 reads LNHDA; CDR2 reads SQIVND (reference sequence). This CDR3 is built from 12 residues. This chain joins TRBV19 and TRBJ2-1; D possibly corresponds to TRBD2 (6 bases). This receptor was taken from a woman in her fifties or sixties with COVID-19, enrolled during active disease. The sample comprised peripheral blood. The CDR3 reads CASLTSYNEQFF. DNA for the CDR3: TGTGCCAGCCTGACTAGTTACAATGAGCAGTTCTTC.